These T cell receptor beta chains were read from a single sample in a study of blood T cells in healthy people across ages. TCRdb recomputed calls from the 5' RACE reads with MiXCR, one row per CDR3 protein. The top ten clones hold about 0.8% of a sample with around 1,000,000 distinct CDR3 sequences, less than 25% of them seen once. This sample also belongs to another study, concerning T cells of mothers and their children.

The sample taken for sequencing was blood. These receptors were collected from a girl aged 2-10 years in good health. Each CDR3 is given with its conserved first and last residue. A D gene is named only where the DNA matches it firmly. Clone sizes are given selectively: once, few, many, or a class where the clone is expanded.

J gene: TRBJ2-7
D gene: -
V gene: TRBV29-1
clone size: few
CDR3 protein: CSVRVGGNEQYF
CDR3 DNA: TGCAGCGTCAGGGTGGGGGGTAACGAGCAGTACTTC

J gene: TRBJ1-2
D gene: -
V gene: TRBV5-1
clone size: few
CDR3 protein: CASTQAFYGYTF
CDR3 DNA: TGCGCCAGCACACAGGCGTTCTATGGCTACACCTTC

J gene: TRBJ2-5
D gene: -
V gene: TRBV29-1
clone size: -
CDR3 protein: CSVYSHSETQYF
CDR3 DNA: TGCAGCGTTTATAGTCACAGTGAGACCCAGTACTTC

J gene: TRBJ2-5
D gene: -
V gene: TRBV28
clone size: few
CDR3 protein: CASQSIRETQYF
CDR3 DNA: TGTGCCAGCCAAAGTATCAGGGAGACCCAGTACTTC

J gene: TRBJ1-2
D gene: -
V gene: TRBV7-9
clone size: few
CDR3 protein: CASSNRAPTDGINYGYTF
CDR3 DNA: TGTGCCAGCAGCAACCGCGCCCCGACAGATGGAATTAACTATGGCTACACCTTC

J gene: TRBJ2-3
D gene: -
V gene: TRBV20-1
clone size: few
CDR3 protein: CSANPSRRDTQYF
CDR3 DNA: TGCAGTGCTAATCCTAGTAGGAGGGATACGCAGTATTTT

J gene: TRBJ1-1
D gene: -
V gene: TRBV19
clone size: -
CDR3 protein: CASSPRGVGTEAFF
CDR3 DNA: TGTGCCAGTAGTCCCCGGGGTGTAGGCACTGAAGCTTTCTTT

J gene: TRBJ1-2
D gene: -
V gene: TRBV3-1
clone size: -
CDR3 protein: CASFGGADYGYTF
CDR3 DNA: TGTGCCAGCTTTGGGGGGGCGGACTATGGCTACACCTTC

J gene: TRBJ2-1
D gene: TRBD1
V gene: TRBV25-1
clone size: few
CDR3 protein: CASSERTGGDLVQFF
CDR3 DNA: TGTGCCAGCAGTGAAAGGACAGGGGGCGATTTGGTACAGTTCTTC

J gene: TRBJ2-1
D gene: TRBD1
V gene: TRBV12-3/TRBV12-4
clone size: few
CDR3 protein: CASSLGWGQGGHEQFF
CDR3 DNA: TGTGCCAGCAGTTTAGGCTGGGGACAGGGAGGTCATGAGCAGTTCTTC

J gene: TRBJ2-1
D gene: TRBD2
V gene: TRBV5-1
clone size: -
CDR3 protein: CASSLVASGSVYEQFF
CDR3 DNA: TGCGCCAGCAGCTTGGTGGCTAGCGGGAGTGTCTATGAGCAGTTCTTC

J gene: TRBJ2-5
D gene: -
V gene: TRBV7-9
clone size: few
CDR3 protein: CASSPGKVEQYF
CDR3 DNA: TGTGCCAGCAGCCCGGGGAAGGTAGAGCAGTACTTC

J gene: TRBJ1-2
D gene: -
V gene: TRBV29-1
clone size: few
CDR3 protein: CSVVREDYGYTF
CDR3 DNA: TGCAGCGTTGTCCGGGAGGACTATGGCTACACCTTC